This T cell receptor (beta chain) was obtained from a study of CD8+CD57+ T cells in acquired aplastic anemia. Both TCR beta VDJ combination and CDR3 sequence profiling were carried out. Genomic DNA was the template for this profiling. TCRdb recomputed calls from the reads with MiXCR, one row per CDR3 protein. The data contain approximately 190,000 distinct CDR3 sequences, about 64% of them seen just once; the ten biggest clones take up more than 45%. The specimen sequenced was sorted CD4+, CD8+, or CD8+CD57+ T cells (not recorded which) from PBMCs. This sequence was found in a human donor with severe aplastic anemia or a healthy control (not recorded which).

DNA for the CDR3: TGTGCCACCAGTCTCGGTGGGGAGCAGTACTTC. This sequence encodes CATSLGGEQYF. This chain links TRBV24-1 with TRBJ2-7, with D hard to call. Trimming cost V 6 bases and J 7 bases, with 9 bases left between them. From germline, CDR1 is KGHDR and CDR2 SFDVKD. The CDR3 spans 11 residues.